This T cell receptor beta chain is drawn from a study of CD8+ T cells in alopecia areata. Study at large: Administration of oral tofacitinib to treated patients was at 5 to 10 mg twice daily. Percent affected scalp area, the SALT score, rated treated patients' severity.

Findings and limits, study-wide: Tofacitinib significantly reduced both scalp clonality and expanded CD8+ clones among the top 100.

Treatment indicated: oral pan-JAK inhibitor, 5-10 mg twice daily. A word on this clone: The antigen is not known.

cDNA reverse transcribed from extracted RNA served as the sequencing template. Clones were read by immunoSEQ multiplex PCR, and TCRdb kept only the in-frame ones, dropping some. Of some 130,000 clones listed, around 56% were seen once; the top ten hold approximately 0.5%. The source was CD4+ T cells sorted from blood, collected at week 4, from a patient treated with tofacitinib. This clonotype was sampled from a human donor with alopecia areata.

The CDR3 reads CAWSEEGVGYNSPLHF. The CDR3 bases are TGTGCCTGGAGTGAGGAGGGGGTCGGTTATAATTCACCCCTCCACTTT. This rearrangement joins TRBV30 to TRBJ1-6, with D possibly matching TRBD1 (6 bases). Germline V gene data show CDR1 as GTSNPN and CDR2 as SVGIG (reference sequence). The CDR3 has 16 amino acids. Trimming cost V 1 base and J 4 bases, with 14 bases left between them.